The 2 T cell receptor beta chains listed next were all sequenced from one sample in a study of blood T cell repertoires in COVID-19. Assay used: immunoSEQ multiplex PCR; TCRdb lists only in-frame clones, some missing. The sample lists about 140,000 clones, around 82% occurring once. Sequencing used PBMCs or T cells enriched from blood (not recorded which). The receptors come from a middle-aged man with acute COVID-19.

This chain joins TRBV23-1 and TRBJ2-3; 9 positions match TRBD1. TRBV23-1 qualifies as an ORF whose function is uncertain. CDR3 length: 23 residues. V shed 0 bases and J 0 bases; nucleotides not matched to a gene: 22. The CDR3 loop is CASSQSERGPLPGQGISTDTQYF. The CDR3 DNA reads as TGCGCCAGCAGTCAATCGGAGCGGGGACCGCTACCAGGACAGGGGATTAGCACAGATACGCAGTATTTT.

There are a few counts of this clone. The rearrangement links TRBV19 to TRBJ2-1, with a tentative D call TRBD2 (6 bases). This CDR3 spans 17 amino acids. CDR1 LNHDA and CDR2 SQIVND come from the germline V gene (reference sequence). V shed 7 bases and J shed 4 bases, with 23 bases lying between them. The CDR3 sequence is CASTQNPGRSSYNEQFF. The CDR3 DNA reads TGTGCCAGTACCCAGAACCCCGGGAGATCGTCTTACAATGAGCAGTTCTTC.